This TCR beta chain was sequenced during a study of T-cell reconstitution after alpha-beta-depleted transplantation in children. Comment on this clonotype: A junction end diverges from the germline sequence, so it may reflect a read error.

Researchers prepared the TCRbeta library using unique molecular identifiers, the study reports. MiXCR was run by TCRdb on the PCR reads, yielding one entry per CDR3 protein. The table has around 370,000 distinct CDR3 sequences, about 9.3% seen once. The CDR3 spans 17 residues. Per germline, CDR1 SGHRS and CDR2 YFSETQ. The material was PBMCs from the stem cell graft donor, obtained from the stem cell graft. V gene TRBV5-1 combines with J gene TRBJ2-1; TRBD1 aligns across 10 bases. The sequence was obtained from a human donor who donated a stem cell graft to a child with acute lymphoblastic leukemia. CDR3 residues: CASNSRGTGVSYNEQIF. CDR3 in DNA: TGCGCCAGCAACTCACGCGGGACAGGGGTCTCCTACAATGAGCAGATCTTC.